This T cell receptor beta chain was captured by sequencing in a study of T cells in Graves' hyperthyroidism and ophthalmopathy. Study-wide results and caveats: In the blood, most expanded thyroid clonotypes above 0.001 appeared as well.

As concerns this clonotype: Its matching antigen is unknown.

The CDR3 contains 12 residues. Germline V gene data show CDR1 as GTSNPN and CDR2 as SVGIG (reference sequence). V lost 3 bases, J lost 8 bases, and 13 bases lay in between. RNA transcripts served as the template for amplifying TCR beta CDR3 regions. The HTBI set primed first-round TCR CDR3 RT-PCR. MiXCR, run by TCRdb on the multiplex PCR reads, gives a single entry per CDR3 protein. The sample records 300,000 to 400,000 distinct CDR3 sequences, approximately 14% being singletons. The chain joins TRBV30 to TRBJ1-2; no reliable D call. The receptor was isolated from a woman aged 25 to 39 with Graves' ophthalmopathy. The sequenced sample consisted of blood. CDR3 nucleotides: TGTGCCTGGAGCCCCAAGGGTAGAGGCTACACCTTC. Translating gives CAWSPKGRGYTF.